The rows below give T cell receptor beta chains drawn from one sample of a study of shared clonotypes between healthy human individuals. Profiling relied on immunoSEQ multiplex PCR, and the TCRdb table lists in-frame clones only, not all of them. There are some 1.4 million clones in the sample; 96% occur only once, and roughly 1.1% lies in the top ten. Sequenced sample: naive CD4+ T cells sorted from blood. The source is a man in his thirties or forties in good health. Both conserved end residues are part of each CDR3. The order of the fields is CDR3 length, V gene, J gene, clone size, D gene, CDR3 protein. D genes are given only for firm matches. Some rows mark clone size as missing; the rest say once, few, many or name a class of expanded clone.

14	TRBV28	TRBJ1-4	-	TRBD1	CASNSGQANEKLFF
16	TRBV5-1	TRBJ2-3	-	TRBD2	CASSLVGGGRTDTQYF
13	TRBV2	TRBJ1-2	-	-	CASREKTSYGYTF
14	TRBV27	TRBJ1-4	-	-	CASSSVTTNEKLFF
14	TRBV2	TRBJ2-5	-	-	CASRAGTYQETQYF
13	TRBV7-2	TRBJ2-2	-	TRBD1	CASSGQGTGELFF
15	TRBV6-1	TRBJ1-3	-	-	CASIAGGRGGNTIYF
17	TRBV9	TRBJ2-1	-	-	CASSVGVDYISYNEQFF
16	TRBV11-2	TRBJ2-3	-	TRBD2	CASSLASGLGLDTQYF
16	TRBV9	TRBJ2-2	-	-	CASSVVENPATGELFF
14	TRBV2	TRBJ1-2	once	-	CASSIFLASGGYTF
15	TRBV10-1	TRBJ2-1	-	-	CASSEVGQDYNEQFF
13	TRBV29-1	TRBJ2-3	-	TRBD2	CSVGGLHTDTQYF
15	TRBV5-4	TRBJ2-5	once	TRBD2	CASSLAGGWQETQYF
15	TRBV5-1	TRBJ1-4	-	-	CASSPGGATNEKLFF
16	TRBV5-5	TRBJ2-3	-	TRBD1	CASSLMQGAQGDTQYF
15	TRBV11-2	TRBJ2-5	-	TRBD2	CASSLGLAGEETQYF
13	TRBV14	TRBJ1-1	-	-	CASSQDLRGEAFF
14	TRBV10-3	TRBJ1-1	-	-	CAISDRGVSTEAFF
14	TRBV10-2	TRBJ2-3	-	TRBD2	CASMGTRSTDTQYF
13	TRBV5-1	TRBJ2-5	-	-	CASSYRDASAQYF
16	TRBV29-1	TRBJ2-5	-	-	CSVVSARQWGGETQYF
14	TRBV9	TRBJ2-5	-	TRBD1	CASSVDRGSETQYF
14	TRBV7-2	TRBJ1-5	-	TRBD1	CASSYRQGSQPQHF
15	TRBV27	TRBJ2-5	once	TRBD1	CASSPRGQGAETQYF
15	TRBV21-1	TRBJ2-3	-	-	CASSILTERTDTQYF
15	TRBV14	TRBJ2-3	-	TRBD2	CASRSSGSRADTQYF
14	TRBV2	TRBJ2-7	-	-	CASSPPLGNYEQYF
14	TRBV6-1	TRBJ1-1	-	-	CASSDWGAETEAFF
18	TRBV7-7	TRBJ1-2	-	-	CASSRALGPARGMGGYTF
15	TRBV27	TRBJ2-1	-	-	CASSLGGARHNEQFF
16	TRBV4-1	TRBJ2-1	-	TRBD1	CASSHPLGGRDNEQFF
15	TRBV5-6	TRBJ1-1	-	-	CASGPRKDYYTEAFF
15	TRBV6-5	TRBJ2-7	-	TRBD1	CASSPTGIATYEQYF
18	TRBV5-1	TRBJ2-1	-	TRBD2	CASSWTSGRPLSYNEQFF
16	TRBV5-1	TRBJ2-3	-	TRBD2	CASSLVVSGTTDTQYF
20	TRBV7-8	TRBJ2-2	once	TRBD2	CASILNPGLAGLSNTGELFF
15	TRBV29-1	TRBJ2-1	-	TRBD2	CSVDTSGSSYNEQFF
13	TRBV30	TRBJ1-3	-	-	CAWSTSSGNTIYF
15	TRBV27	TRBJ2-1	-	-	CASSLSSVVYNEQFF
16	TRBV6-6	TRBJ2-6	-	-	CASSDRDRSGANVLTF
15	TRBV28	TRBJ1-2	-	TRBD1	CASSFGWDSRKGYTF
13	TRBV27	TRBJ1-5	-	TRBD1	CASSWDRFQPQHF
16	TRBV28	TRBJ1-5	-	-	CASRPWTGDSNQPQHF
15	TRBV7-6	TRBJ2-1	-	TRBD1	CASSLMTGPYNEQFF
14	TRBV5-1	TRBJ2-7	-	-	CASSLTSAVYEQYF